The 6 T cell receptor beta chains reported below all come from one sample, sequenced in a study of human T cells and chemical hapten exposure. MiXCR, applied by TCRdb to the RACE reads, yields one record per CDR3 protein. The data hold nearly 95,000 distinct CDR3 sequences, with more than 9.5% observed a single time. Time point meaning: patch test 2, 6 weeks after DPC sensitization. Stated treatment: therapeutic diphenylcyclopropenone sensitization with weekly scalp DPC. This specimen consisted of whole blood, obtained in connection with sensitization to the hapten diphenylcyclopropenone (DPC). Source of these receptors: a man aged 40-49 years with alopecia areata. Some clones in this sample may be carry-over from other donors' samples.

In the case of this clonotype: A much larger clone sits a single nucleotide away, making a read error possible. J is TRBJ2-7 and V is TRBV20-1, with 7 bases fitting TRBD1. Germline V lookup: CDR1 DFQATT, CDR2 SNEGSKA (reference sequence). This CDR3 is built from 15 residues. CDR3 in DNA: TGCAGTGCTCCACGGACAGGTCCTAGCTCCTACGAGAAGTACTTC. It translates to CSAPRTGPSSYEKYF.

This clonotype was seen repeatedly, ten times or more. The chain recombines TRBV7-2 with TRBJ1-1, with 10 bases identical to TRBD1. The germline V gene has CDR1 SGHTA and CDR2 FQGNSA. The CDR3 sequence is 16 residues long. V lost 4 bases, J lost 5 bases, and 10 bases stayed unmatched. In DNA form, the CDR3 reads TGTGCCAGCAGCTCCCCGGTGGGACAGGGGCGAACTGAAGCTTTCTTT. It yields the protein CASSSPVGQGRTEAFF.

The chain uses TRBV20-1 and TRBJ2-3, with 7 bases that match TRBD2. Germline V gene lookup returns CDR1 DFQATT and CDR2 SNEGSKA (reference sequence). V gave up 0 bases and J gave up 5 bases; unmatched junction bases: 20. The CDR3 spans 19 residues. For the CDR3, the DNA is TGCAGTGCTAGAGATATGTCGCTAGCGGCCCTTCCGATGGAAGATACGCAGTATTTT. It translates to CSARDMSLAALPMEDTQYF.

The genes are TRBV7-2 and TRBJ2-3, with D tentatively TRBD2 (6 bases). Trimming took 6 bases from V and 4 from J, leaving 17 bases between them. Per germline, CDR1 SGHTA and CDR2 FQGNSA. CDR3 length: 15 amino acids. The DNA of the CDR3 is TGTGCCAGCAGGTCCGGGAGCTTGGTCCCAGATACGCAGTATTTT. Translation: CASRSGSLVPDTQYF.

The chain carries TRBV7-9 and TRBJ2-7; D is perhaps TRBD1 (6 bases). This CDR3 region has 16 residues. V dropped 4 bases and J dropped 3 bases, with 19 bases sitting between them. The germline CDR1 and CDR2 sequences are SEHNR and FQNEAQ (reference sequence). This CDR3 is CASSSPTGQGIYEQYF. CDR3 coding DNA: TGTGCCAGCAGCTCCCCGACCGGCCAGGGGATCTACGAGCAGTACTTC.

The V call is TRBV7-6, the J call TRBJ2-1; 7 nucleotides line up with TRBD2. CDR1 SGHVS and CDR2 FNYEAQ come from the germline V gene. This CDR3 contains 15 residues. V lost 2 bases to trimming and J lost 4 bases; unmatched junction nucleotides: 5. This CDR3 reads CASSLFLAEYNEQFF. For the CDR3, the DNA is TGTGCCAGCAGCTTATTCCTAGCGGAGTACAATGAGCAGTTCTTC.